The clone carrying this T cell receptor beta chain is classed as medium-sized by frequency. The data were obtained in a study of synovial regulatory T cells in juvenile arthritis. Only in-frame clones appear in the TCRdb table, and some are missing; sequencing was by immunoSEQ multiplex PCR. Found here are 7,700 or so clones; the top ten clones hold roughly 1.5%. The sequenced material came from Treg cells from blood. The subset here: remaining (HLA-DR-negative) circulating blood Treg cells. This receptor was identified in a donor younger than 35 with juvenile idiopathic arthritis.

CDR3 sequence reads: CASARVDEQYF. The V call is TRBV7-9, the J call TRBJ2-7. Germline CDR1 and CDR2: SEHNR and FQNEAQ (reference sequence). The CDR3 contains 11 residues. The record lacks a DNA sequence.